The 18 T cell receptor beta chains below were found in one sample sequenced in a study of T cell changes during pregnancy in multiple sclerosis (dated by TCRdb to the late 2010s). The receptor library was made with the immunoSEQ multiplex PCR assay. Here the immuneACCESS table is served through TCRdb, limited to in-frame sequences with V and J called. Missing clones are a known gap in these copies; in checked studies unresolved V genes cover under half, and the rest lacks a known reason. This sample comprises roughly 42,000 clones, approximately 91% of them detected only once. Of the sample, less than 0.95% is held by the ten largest clones. Here the sequenced sample was CD4+ T cells from peripheral blood mononuclear cells, taken before pregnancy. These receptor sequences come from a female donor with multiple sclerosis, enrolled in a pregnancy study.

J is TRBJ2-2 and V is TRBV7-3; 8 nucleotides line up with TRBD1. The ends lost 2 bases at V and 6 bases at J; junction bases unmatched: 5. The CDR3 length is 15 residues. Looked up from germline, CDR1 is SGHTA and CDR2 is FQGTGA. This CDR3 reads CASSLSLTGAGELFF. As DNA, the CDR3 is TGTGCCAGCAGCTTATCATTGACAGGGGCCGGGGAGCTGTTTTTT.

The chain joins TRBV7-2 to TRBJ1-2; 7 bases map to TRBD1. The CDR3 totals 14 residues. CDR1 SGHTA and CDR2 FQGNSA come from the germline V gene. V trimming: 5 bases; J trimming: 3 bases; junction bases outside the gene matches: 6. DNA for the CDR3: TGTGCCAGCAGCCCACCGACAGGGTACTATGGCTACACCTTC. As protein: CASSPPTGYYGYTF.

In DNA form, the CDR3 reads TGCAGCGTTGCGACCGGGACAGGACCCTACGAGCAGTACTTC. Amino acids: CSVATGTGPYEQYF. The V gene is TRBV29-1, the J gene TRBJ2-7; 8 positions match TRBD1. The CDR3 runs to 14 residues. Germline-derived CDR1 and CDR2 are SQVTM and ANQGSEA. V lost 4 bases and J lost 2; bases outside the gene matches: 7.

The chain employs TRBV27 and TRBJ1-5; TRBD1 aligns across 9 bases. The germline CDR1 and CDR2 sequences are MNHEY and SMNVEV (reference sequence). The V and J ends lost 6 bases and 6 bases, in that order; junction bases with no gene match: 3. The CDR3 length is 13 residues. In DNA form, the CDR3 reads TGTGCCAGCAGACCACAGGGGGCTCAGCCCCAGCATTTT. It translates to CASRPQGAQPQHF.

The rearrangement links TRBV7-8 to TRBJ2-2, with TRBD2 as a possible D gene (7 bases). V was trimmed by 5 bases and J by 3 bases, leaving 13 bases between them. The CDR3 loop spans 15 amino acids. Per germline, CDR1 SGHVS and CDR2 FQNEAQ. The CDR3 nucleotides are TGTGCCAGCAGCGGGGGGGGCCCAGACACCGGGGAGCTGTTTTTT. This encodes CASSGGGPDTGELFF.

V usage is TRBV4-2 and J usage is TRBJ2-3; 8 positions match TRBD2. Germline trimming cut 0 bases from V and 1 base from J; bases unmatched to any gene: 6. Looked up from germline, CDR1 is LGHNA and CDR2 is YNFKEQ. The CDR3 sequence is 17 residues long. The DNA of the CDR3 is TGTGCCAGCAGCCAAGAGGGGGCGGGGGGCCGCACAGATACGCAGTATTTT. It is translated as CASSQEGAGGRTDTQYF.

The V call is TRBV7-8, the J call TRBJ1-4; 7 bases match TRBD1. The germline CDR1 and CDR2 sequences are SGHVS and FQNEAQ. J gave up 0 bases and V 4 bases, and 8 bases lay outside the gene matches. The CDR3 covers 17 residues. The CDR3 is CASSSRTGYTTNEKLFF. CDR3 sequence (DNA): TGTGCCAGCAGCTCTCGGACAGGATATACAACTAATGAAAAACTGTTTTTT.

The V call is TRBV7-3, the J call TRBJ2-1, with D unclear. The V end lost 2 bases, the J end lost 7 bases, and 6 bases lay between the germline ends. This CDR3 contains 12 residues. Germline loops: CDR1 SGHTA, CDR2 FQGTGA. The CDR3 bases are TGTGCCAGCAGCTTACACGGGAATGAGCAGTTCTTC. Encoded protein: CASSLHGNEQFF.

The chain links TRBV5-1 to TRBJ2-7, with D unresolved. V dropped 1 base and J dropped 1 base, with 18 bases sitting between them. This CDR3 contains 17 residues. Germline CDR1 reads SGHRS; CDR2 reads YFSETQ. DNA for the CDR3: TGCGCCAGCAGCTTGTCGGCACAAGCGAACCCATCCTACGAGCAGTACTTC. Its protein is CASSLSAQANPSYEQYF.

This clone turned up a few times. The V gene is TRBV6-6, the J gene TRBJ1-1; D unclear. Germline CDR1 is MNHNY and CDR2 is SVGAGI (reference sequence). V lost 7 bases and J 0 bases, leaving 15 bases between the germline ends. The CDR3 extends over 15 amino acids. The CDR3 DNA reads TGTGCCAGCATCCTTGGAGGTGGGGTGAACACTGAAGCTTTCTTT. Encoded protein: CASILGGGVNTEAFF.

J is TRBJ2-7 and V is TRBV10-3; 10 nucleotides match TRBD1. The CDR3 extends over 14 amino acids. Germline V CDR1 and CDR2: ENHRY, SYGVKD. Unmatched junction bases numbered 4, after V lost 5 bases and J lost 3 bases. The CDR3 DNA reads as TGTGCCATCAGTCGACAGGGGGCGGTCTACGAGCAGTACTTC. Protein: CAISRQGAVYEQYF.

The V gene is TRBV6-6, the J gene TRBJ2-3, with a weak D call TRBD1 (6 bases). The CDR3 is 15 amino acids. V was shortened by 5 bases and J by 4 bases, with 16 bases between the two germline ends. The germline gives CDR1 MNHNY, CDR2 SVGAGI (reference sequence). CDR3 nucleotide sequence: TGTGCCAGCAGTACAGACAGGATCCTCGCAGATACGCAGTATTTT. Protein: CASSTDRILADTQYF.

This chain connects TRBV2 to TRBJ2-5; perhaps TRBD2 as D (6 bases). Trimming shortened V by 6 bases and J by 1 base, and 9 bases separated the two germline ends. Per the germline V gene, CDR1 is SNHLY and CDR2 is FYNNEI. This CDR3 spans 13 amino acids. Written as DNA, the CDR3 is TGTGCCAGCAGGCGGGGACCCCAAGAGACCCAGTACTTC. Translating it yields CASRRGPQETQYF.

V usage is TRBV11-2 and J usage is TRBJ2-7; the D gene is possibly TRBD1 (6 bases). V was shortened by 6 bases and J by 3 bases, with 18 bases between the two germline ends. Per the germline V gene, CDR1 is SGHAT and CDR2 is FQNNGV. The CDR3 consists of 15 residues. This CDR3 reads CASSQRPDSNYEQYF. For the CDR3, the DNA is TGTGCCAGCAGTCAGAGGCCGGACAGCAACTACGAGCAGTACTTC.

V and J are TRBV7-7 and TRBJ2-1, with 15 bases lining up with TRBD2. CDR3 size: 17 residues. Germline loops: CDR1 SSHAT, CDR2 FNYEAQ (reference sequence). V lost 2 bases, J lost 7 bases, and 6 bases stayed unmatched. In DNA form, the CDR3 reads TGTGCCAGCAGCTTACAAACAGGACTAGCGGGGGGGAATGAGCAGTTCTTC. As protein: CASSLQTGLAGGNEQFF.

The chain employs TRBV7-3 and TRBJ2-2; TRBD2 matches 9 bases. The CDR3 has 15 residues. The V and J ends lost 5 bases and 4 bases, in that order; junction bases with no gene match: 5. Germline V gene sequence: CDR1 SGHTA, CDR2 FQGTGA. CDR3 in amino acids: CASSPGLAFTGELFF. The CDR3 DNA sequence: TGTGCCAGCAGCCCGGGACTAGCATTCACCGGGGAGCTGTTTTTT.

The V call is TRBV7-9, the J call TRBJ2-1, with D maybe TRBD1 (7 bases). The length of the CDR3 is 17 residues. Per the germline V gene, CDR1 is SEHNR and CDR2 is FQNEAQ (reference sequence). Trimming cost V 8 bases and J 3 bases, with 23 bases left between them. CDR3 bases: TGTGCCAGCGAGGGAGCAGGGGGGATCTGGGTCTACAATGAGCAGTTCTTC. Translated: CASEGAGGIWVYNEQFF.

In its sample, this clone was seen once. This chain uses TRBV19 with TRBJ1-2; tentatively, D is TRBD1 (6 bases). The CDR3 spans 14 residues. Deletions cut 4 bases from V and 4 bases from J, with 13 bases between. Germline lookup yields CDR1 LNHDA and CDR2 SQIVND (reference sequence). The DNA of the CDR3 is TGTGCCAGTAGTAAAACAGGGAAGAGCTATGGCTACACCTTC. It specifies CASSKTGKSYGYTF.